This T cell receptor (beta chain) was profiled in a study of graft-versus-host responses after intestinal transplantation. Study context: The transplants performed in recipients were multivisceral, liver-intestinal, or isolated intestinal. Anti-thymocyte globulin induction was given to all recipients, followed by tacrolimus and steroids for 2 to 3 years. General observations from the study: The recipient marrow held GvH clones, and some of them showed up first in ileum or blood. High graft-versus-host to host-versus-graft clonal ratios were found in allografts of patients who had graft-donor T cell macrochimerism.

Using immunoSEQ multiplex PCR, the repertoire was profiled, and TCRdb retains in-frame clones only, with some absent. The sample has 100,000 to 120,000 clones; about 94% are singletons. As for this clone: What it binds is not known.

The material sequenced was unstimulated CD8+ T cells sorted from spleen or lymph node cells, taken before intestinal transplant. The sequence was obtained from a human donor who received an intestinal transplant.

For the CDR3, the DNA is TGTGCCAGCAGTGTCCTAGGGGGAACCTATGGCTACACCTTC. Its translation is CASSVLGGTYGYTF. The chain is built from TRBV6-1 and TRBJ1-2; TRBD1 might be the D (6 bases). Germline V lookup: CDR1 MNHNS, CDR2 SASEGT. The CDR3 is made up of 14 amino acids. V was shortened by 4 bases and J by 4 bases, with 13 bases between the two germline ends.